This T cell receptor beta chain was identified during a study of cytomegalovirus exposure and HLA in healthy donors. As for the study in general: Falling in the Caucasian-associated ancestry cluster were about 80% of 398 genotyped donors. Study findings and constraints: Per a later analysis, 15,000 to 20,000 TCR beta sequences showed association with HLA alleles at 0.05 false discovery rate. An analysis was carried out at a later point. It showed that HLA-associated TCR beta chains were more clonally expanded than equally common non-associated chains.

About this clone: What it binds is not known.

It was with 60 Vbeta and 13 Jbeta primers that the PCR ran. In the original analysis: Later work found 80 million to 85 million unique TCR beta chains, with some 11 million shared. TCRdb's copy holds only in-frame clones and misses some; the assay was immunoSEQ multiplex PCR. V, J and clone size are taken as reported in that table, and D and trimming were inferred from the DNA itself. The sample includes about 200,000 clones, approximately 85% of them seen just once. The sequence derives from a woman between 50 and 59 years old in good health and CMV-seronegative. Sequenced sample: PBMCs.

This CDR3 reads CASSERPPWGANTEAFF. The CDR3 DNA reads as TGTGCCAGCAGCGAACGACCCCCGTGGGGCGCGAACACTGAAGCTTTCTTT. V and J are TRBV7-9 and TRBJ1-1; the D gene is possibly TRBD1 (5 bases). The CDR3 length is 17 residues. Trimming left V 5 bases short and J 1 base short, with 20 bases between. CDR1 is SEHNR and CDR2 is FQNEAQ in the germline V gene (reference sequence).